The 14 T cell receptor beta chains below all came from one sample that was sequenced in a study of T cell repertoires in cytomegalovirus infection. TCRdb reprocessed the reads via MiXCR and lists one record per CDR3 protein. The sample gives 900,000 to 950,000 distinct CDR3 sequences, approximately 33% of which show up once; around 15% is in the top ten. These receptors have no known antigen. The sequencing used cultured CD8+ T cells from PBMCs, collected from culture after CMV antigen stimulation. The receptors were gathered from a human donor in good health (CMV status not recorded). Some clones in this sample may be carry-over from other donors' samples.

As DNA, the CDR3 is TGTGCCAGCAGCGGAAGAGGCACTGAAGCTTTCTTT. Its protein product is CASSGRGTEAFF. The chain carries TRBV7-9 and TRBJ1-1; D is uncertain. Trimming cost V 5 bases and J 4 bases, with 8 bases left between them. Germline CDR1 reads SEHNR; CDR2 reads FQNEAQ (reference sequence). The CDR3 spans 12 residues.

The chain joins TRBV14 to TRBJ2-1, with D possibly being TRBD1 or TRBD2 (7 bases each). V was pared by 5 bases and J by 8 bases, with 16 bases between. Germline CDR1 is SGHDN and CDR2 is FVKESK. CDR3 length: 14 amino acids. CDR3: CASSGRGPPHEQFF. For the CDR3, the DNA is TGTGCCAGCAGCGGGAGGGGGCCCCCCCATGAGCAGTTCTTC.

The CDR3 loop reads CASSGYEDRRLYGYTF. The CDR3 DNA reads as TGTGCCAGCAGTGGATATGAGGACAGAAGACTCTATGGCTACACCTTC. This sequence joins TRBV25-1 and TRBJ1-2; tentatively, D is TRBD1 (6 bases). CDR1 is MGHDK and CDR2 is SYGVNS in the germline V gene. The CDR3 extends over 16 amino acids. The V gene lost 4 bases and the J gene lost 4 bases, with 19 bases spanning the gap.

V gene TRBV12-3 or TRBV12-4 combines with J gene TRBJ2-2; 8 nucleotides agree with TRBD1. There are 19 residues in the CDR3. V dropped 3 bases and J dropped 7; count of bases not matched to a gene: 19. CDR3 residues: CASSFWLDRELSKIGELFF. The CDR3 DNA reads as TGTGCCAGCAGTTTTTGGCTGGACAGGGAATTATCTAAGATCGGGGAGCTGTTTTTT.

The chain is built from TRBV28 and TRBJ2-7, with D perhaps TRBD1 (6 bases). The CDR3 has 13 residues. The germline gives CDR1 MDHEN, CDR2 SYDVKM. V was clipped by 1 base and J by 6 bases, with 10 bases between them. The CDR3: CASSLYGGGEQYV. Here the CDR3 DNA reads TGTGCCAGCAGTTTATATGGGGGCGGCGAGCAGTACGTC.

This clonotype was seen many times. The J gene is TRBJ2-2, the V gene TRBV27; D is ambiguous. CDR3 size: 13 residues. Germline-derived CDR1 and CDR2 are MNHEY and SMNVEV (reference sequence). V was pared by 6 bases and J by 6 bases, with 11 bases between. CDR3 DNA: TGTGCCAGCAGCCCCCTTGGGGCCGGGGAGCTGTTTTTT. It codes for CASSPLGAGELFF.

The J gene is TRBJ2-7, the V gene TRBV4-2; D is unclear. CDR1 and CDR2 from the germline V gene are LGHNA and YNFKEQ. The CDR3 totals 14 residues. The ends were cut back, 3 bases at V and 0 bases at J, with 9 bases in the middle. CDR3 sequence (DNA): TGTGCCAGCAGCCAGGCCAAAATCTCCTACGAGCAGTACTTC. This encodes CASSQAKISYEQYF.

In its sample, this clonotype was seen a few times. This chain uses TRBV19 with TRBJ1-1; 10 bases agree with TRBD1. The trim removed 7 bases at V and 1 base at J, leaving 12 bases unmatched. Per germline, CDR1 LNHDA and CDR2 SQIVND (reference sequence). CDR3 length: 17 amino acids. CDR3 amino acids: CASTLSRDRGPNTEAFF. The CDR3 DNA reads TGTGCCAGTACCCTAAGCCGGGACAGGGGACCGAACACTGAAGCTTTCTTT.

This clonotype was observed a few times. V is TRBV19 and J is TRBJ1-5, with 11 bases that match TRBD1. Germline CDR1 reads LNHDA; CDR2 reads SQIVND (reference sequence). This CDR3 comprises 18 residues. The junction had 13 bases not matched to a gene; V was cut back by 7 bases and J by 2 bases. The CDR3 DNA reads as TGTGCCAGTACCCTTCGGGACAGGGGGGGTATAGGCAATCAGCCCCAGCATTTT. It specifies CASTLRDRGGIGNQPQHF.

The genes are TRBV4-1 and TRBJ1-1; 9 nucleotides agree with TRBD1. CDR1 is MGHRA and CDR2 is YSYEKL in the germline V gene. The CDR3 totals 14 residues. The J segment lost 6 bases and the V segment lost 4 bases, leaving 6 bases of the junction unmatched. As DNA, the CDR3 is TGCGCCAGCAGCCCTTCCCGACAGGGGGCTGAAGCTTTCTTT. Translating it yields CASSPSRQGAEAFF.

This clonotype occurred many times. A read error may explain this, as a much larger clone is one base away. The chain uses TRBV7-6 and TRBJ2-5; D ambiguous. The CDR3 loop spans 11 amino acids. Per the germline V gene, CDR1 is SGHVS and CDR2 is FNYEAQ. Trimming took 7 bases from V and 1 from J, leaving 4 bases between them. For the CDR3, the DNA is TGTGCCAGCACTTTCCAAGAGACCCAGTACTTC. Amino acid sequence: CASTFQETQYF.

V and J are TRBV6-6 and TRBJ2-3; 7 bases are a match to TRBD2. V lost 0 bases and J lost 2; bases outside the gene matches: 11. The CDR3 covers 18 residues. The germline gives CDR1 MNHNY, CDR2 SVGAGI (reference sequence). CDR3 sequence reads: CASSYSTGGFCSTDTQYF. For the CDR3, the DNA is TGTGCCAGCAGTTACTCGACGGGGGGATTCTGCTCCACAGATACGCAGTATTTT.

In its sample, this clonotype was seen a few times. The chain's CDR3 is CALNQLKTQYF. CDR3 DNA sequence: TGTGCCTTAAACCAGTTAAAGACCCAGTACTTC. The chain has TRBV6-1 and TRBJ2-5; unclear D gene. Germline V CDR1 and CDR2: MNHNS, SASEGT. The V gene lost 11 bases and the J gene lost 6 bases, with 13 bases spanning the gap. This CDR3 has 11 residues.

The chain couples TRBV14 to TRBJ2-7; D remains unclear. V gave up 1 base and J gave up 7 bases, with 11 bases separating them. This CDR3 has 13 residues. Germline V lookup: CDR1 SGHDN, CDR2 FVKESK. Here the CDR3 DNA reads TGTGCCAGCAGCCAAGGTACACCATCGGAGCAGTACGTC. Translated: CASSQGTPSEQYV.